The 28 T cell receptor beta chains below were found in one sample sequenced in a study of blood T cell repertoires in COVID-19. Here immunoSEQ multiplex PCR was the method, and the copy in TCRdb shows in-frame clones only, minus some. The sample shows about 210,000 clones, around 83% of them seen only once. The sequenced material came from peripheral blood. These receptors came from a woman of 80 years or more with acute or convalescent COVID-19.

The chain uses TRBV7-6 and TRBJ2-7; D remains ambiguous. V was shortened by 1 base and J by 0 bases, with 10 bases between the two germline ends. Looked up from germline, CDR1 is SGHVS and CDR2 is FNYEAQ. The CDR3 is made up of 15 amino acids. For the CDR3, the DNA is TGTGCCAGCAGCTTAGTTTTGGGCAGCTCCTACGAGCAGTACTTC. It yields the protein CASSLVLGSSYEQYF.

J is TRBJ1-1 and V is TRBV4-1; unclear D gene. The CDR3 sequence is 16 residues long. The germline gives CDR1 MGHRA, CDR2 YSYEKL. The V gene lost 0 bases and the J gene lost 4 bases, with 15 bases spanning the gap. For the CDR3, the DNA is TGCGCCAGCAGCCAAGATCCCGCAGATGATGGCACTGAAGCTTTCTTT. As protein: CASSQDPADDGTEAFF.

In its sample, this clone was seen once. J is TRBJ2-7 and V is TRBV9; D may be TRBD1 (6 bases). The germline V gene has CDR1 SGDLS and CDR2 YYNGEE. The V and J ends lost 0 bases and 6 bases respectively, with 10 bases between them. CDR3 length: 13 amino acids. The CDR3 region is CASSVVRGSEQYF. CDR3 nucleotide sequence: TGTGCCAGCAGCGTAGTCAGGGGAAGCGAGCAGTACTTC.

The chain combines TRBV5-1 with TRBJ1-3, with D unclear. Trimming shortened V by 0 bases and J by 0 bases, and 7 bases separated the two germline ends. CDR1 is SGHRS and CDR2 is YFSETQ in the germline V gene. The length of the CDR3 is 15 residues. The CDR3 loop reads CASSLDGSSGNTIYF. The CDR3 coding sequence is TGCGCCAGCAGCTTGGACGGGTCCTCTGGAAACACCATATATTTT.

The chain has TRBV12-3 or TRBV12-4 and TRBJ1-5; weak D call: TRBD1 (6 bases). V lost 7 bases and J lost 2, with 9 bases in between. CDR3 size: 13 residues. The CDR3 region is CASNYRGNQPQHF. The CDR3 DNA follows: TGTGCCAGCAACTACAGGGGCAATCAGCCCCAGCATTTT.

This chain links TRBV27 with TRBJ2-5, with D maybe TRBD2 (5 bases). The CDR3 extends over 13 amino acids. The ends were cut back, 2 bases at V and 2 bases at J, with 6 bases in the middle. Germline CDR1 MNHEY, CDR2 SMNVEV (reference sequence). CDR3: CASSLGRQETQYF. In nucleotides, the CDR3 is TGTGCCAGCAGTTTAGGGAGACAAGAGACCCAGTACTTC.

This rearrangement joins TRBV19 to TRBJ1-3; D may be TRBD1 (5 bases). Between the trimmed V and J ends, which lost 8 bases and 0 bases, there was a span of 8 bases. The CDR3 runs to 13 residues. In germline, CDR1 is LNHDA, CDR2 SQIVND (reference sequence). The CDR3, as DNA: TGTGCCAGTCGACAGTTCTCTGGAAACACCATATATTTT. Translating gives CASRQFSGNTIYF.

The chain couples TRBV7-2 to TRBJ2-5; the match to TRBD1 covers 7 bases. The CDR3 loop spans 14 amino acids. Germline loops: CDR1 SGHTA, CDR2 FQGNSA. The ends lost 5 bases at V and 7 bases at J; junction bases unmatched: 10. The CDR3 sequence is CASSEARGLGTQYF. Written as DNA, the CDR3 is TGTGCCAGCAGCGAGGCAAGGGGGCTCGGGACCCAGTACTTC.

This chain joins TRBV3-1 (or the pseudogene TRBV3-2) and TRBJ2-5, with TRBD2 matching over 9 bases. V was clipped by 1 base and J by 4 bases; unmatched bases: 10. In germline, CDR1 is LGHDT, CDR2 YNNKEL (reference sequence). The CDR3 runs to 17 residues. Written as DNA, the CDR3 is TGTGCCAGCAGCCAAGCTTGGGGCGGGAGGGCCTTAGAGACCCAGTACTTC. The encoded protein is CASSQAWGGRALETQYF.

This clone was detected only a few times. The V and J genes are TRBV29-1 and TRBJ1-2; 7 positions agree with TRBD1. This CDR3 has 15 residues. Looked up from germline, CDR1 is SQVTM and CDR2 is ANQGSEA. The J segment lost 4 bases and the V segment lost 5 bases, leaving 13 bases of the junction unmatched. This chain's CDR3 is CSVKGGSGGLYGYTF. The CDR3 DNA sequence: TGCAGCGTTAAAGGAGGGTCAGGGGGGCTCTATGGCTACACCTTC. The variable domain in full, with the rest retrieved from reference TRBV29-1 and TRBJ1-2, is SAVISQKPSRDICQRGTSLTIQCQVDSQVTMMFWYRQQPGQSLTLIATANQGSEATYESGFVIDKFPISRPNLTFSTLTVSNMSPEDSSIYLCSVKGGSGGLYGYTFGSGTRLTVV.

CDR3 amino acids: CASSRPGTGEQYF. As DNA, the CDR3 is TGTGCCAGCAGTCGTCCCGGGACAGGCGAGCAGTACTTC. The J gene is TRBJ2-7, the V gene TRBV7-6; 8 nucleotides align to TRBD1. The CDR3 has 13 amino acids. Germline V gene data show CDR1 as SGHVS and CDR2 as FNYEAQ. J was trimmed by 6 bases and V by 6 bases; bases with no gene match: 7.

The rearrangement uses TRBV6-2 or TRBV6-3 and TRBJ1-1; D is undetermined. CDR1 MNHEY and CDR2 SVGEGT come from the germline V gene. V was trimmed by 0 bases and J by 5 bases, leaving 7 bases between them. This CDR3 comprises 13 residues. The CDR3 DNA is TGTGCCAGCAGTTACTCTCCCTTGACTGAAGCTTTCTTT. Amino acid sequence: CASSYSPLTEAFF.

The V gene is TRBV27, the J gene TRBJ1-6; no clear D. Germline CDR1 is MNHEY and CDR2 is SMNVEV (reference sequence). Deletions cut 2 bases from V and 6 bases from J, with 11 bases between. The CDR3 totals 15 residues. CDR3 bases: TGTGCCAGCAGTTTACAGGCCCTCCTTAATTCACCCCTCCACTTT. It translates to CASSLQALLNSPLHF.

The CDR3 spells CASSLVPGLSYEQYF. For the CDR3, the DNA is TGCGCCAGCAGCTTGGTTCCAGGCCTGTCCTACGAGCAGTACTTC. The chain uses TRBV5-1 and TRBJ2-7; D gene ambiguous. The CDR3 length is 15 residues. From germline, CDR1 is SGHRS and CDR2 YFSETQ. V was pared by 0 bases and J by 1 base, with 11 bases between.

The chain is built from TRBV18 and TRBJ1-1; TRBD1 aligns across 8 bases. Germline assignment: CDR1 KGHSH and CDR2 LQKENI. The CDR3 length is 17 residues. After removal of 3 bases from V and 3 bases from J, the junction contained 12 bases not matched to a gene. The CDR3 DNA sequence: TGTGCCAGCTCACCGAATGGACAGGGTTTATTGGACACTGAAGCTTTCTTT. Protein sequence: CASSPNGQGLLDTEAFF.

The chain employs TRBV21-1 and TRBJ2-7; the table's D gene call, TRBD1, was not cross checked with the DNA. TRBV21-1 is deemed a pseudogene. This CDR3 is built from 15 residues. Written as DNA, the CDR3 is TGTGCCAGCAGCGGGGGGGGACAGGGGACCTACGAGCAGTACTTC. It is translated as CASSGGGQGTYEQYF.

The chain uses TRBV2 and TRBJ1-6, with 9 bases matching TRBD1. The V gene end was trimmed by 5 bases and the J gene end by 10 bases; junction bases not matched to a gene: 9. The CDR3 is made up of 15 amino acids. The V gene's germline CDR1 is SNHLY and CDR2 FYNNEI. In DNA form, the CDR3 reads TGTGCCAGCAGTCCCGGGACAGGGTGGGAATCACCCCTCCACTTT. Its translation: CASSPGTGWESPLHF. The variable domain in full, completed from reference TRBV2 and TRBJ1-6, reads EPEVTQTPSHQVTQMGQEVILRCVPISNHLYFYWYRQILGQKVEFLVSFYNNEISEKSEIFDDQFSVERPDGSNFTLKIRSTKLEDSAMYFCASSPGTGWESPLHFGNGTRLTVT.

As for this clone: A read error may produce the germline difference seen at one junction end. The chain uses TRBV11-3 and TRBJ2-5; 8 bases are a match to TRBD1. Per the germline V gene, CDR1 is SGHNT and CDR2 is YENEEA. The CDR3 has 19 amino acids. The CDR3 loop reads CASSLASDRGKNPEESQYF. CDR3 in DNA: TGTGCCAGCAGCTTAGCCTCCGACAGGGGAAAAAATCCCGAAGAGTCCCAGTACTTC. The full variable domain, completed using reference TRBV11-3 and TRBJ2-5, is EAGVVQSPRYKIIEKKQPVAFWCNPISGHNTLYWYLQNLGQGPELLIRYENEEAVDDSQLPKDRFSAERLKGVDSTLKIQPAELGDSAVYLCASSLASDRGKNPEESQYFGPGTRLLVL.

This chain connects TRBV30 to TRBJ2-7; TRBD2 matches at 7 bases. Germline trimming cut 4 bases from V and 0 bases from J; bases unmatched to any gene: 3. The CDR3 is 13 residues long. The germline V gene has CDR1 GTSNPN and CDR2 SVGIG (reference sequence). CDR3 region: CAWTREVSYEQYF. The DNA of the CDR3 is TGTGCCTGGACACGGGAGGTCTCCTACGAGCAGTACTTC.

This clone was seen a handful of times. The CDR3 region has the DNA TGTGCCAGCTCACCAGACTTAATGTCGGATACGCAGTATTTT. This encodes CASSPDLMSDTQYF. This rearrangement joins TRBV18 to TRBJ2-3; D gene ambiguous. Trimming removed 2 bases at V and 6 bases at J, with 12 bases between. This CDR3 comprises 14 residues. Germline V gene data show CDR1 as KGHSH and CDR2 as LQKENI. Full variable domain (missing parts from reference TRBV18 and TRBJ2-3): NAGVMQNPRHLVRRRGQEARLRCSPMKGHSHVYWYRQLPEEGLKFMVYLQKENIIDESGMPKERFSAEFPKEGPSILRIQQVVRGDSAAYFCASSPDLMSDTQYFGPGTRLTVL.

This CDR3 is CASSVGTGDTYEQYF. CDR3 coding DNA: TGTGCCAGCAGCGTTGGGACAGGGGATACCTACGAGCAGTACTTC. The V call is TRBV9, the J call TRBJ2-7; 10 nucleotides align to TRBD1. With V trimmed by 2 bases and J by 2 bases, 4 bases remained unmatched. The CDR3 covers 15 residues. Germline values: CDR1 SGDLS, CDR2 YYNGEE.

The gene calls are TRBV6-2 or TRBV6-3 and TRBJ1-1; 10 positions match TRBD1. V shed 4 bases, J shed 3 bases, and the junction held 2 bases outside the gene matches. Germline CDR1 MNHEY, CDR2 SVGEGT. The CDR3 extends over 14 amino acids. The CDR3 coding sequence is TGTGCCAGCAGTTTGGGACAGGGGTACACTGAAGCTTTCTTT. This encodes CASSLGQGYTEAFF.

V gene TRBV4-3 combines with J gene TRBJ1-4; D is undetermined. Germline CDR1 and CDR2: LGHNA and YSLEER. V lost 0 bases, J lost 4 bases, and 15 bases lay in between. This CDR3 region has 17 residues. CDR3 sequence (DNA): TGCGCCAGCAGCCAAGATCTGCCGAGATACTATAATGAAAAACTGTTTTTT. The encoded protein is CASSQDLPRYYNEKLFF.

CDR3 region: CASNRLAGGYNEQFF. The CDR3 DNA reads TGTGCCAGCAACCGACTAGCGGGAGGGTACAATGAGCAGTTCTTC. The V call is TRBV27, the J call TRBJ2-1, with 14 bases identical to TRBD2. V was pared by 7 bases and J by 4 bases, with 3 bases of the junction left unmatched. There are 15 residues in the CDR3. Germline V gene data show CDR1 as MNHEY and CDR2 as SMNVEV (reference sequence).

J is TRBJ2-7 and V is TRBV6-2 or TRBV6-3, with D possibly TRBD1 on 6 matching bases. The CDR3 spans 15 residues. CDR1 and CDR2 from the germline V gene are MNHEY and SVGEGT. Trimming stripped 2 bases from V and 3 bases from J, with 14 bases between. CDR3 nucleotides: TGTGCCAGCAGTTACCGCCGTGGGGGCGGCTACGAGCAGTACTTC. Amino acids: CASSYRRGGGYEQYF.

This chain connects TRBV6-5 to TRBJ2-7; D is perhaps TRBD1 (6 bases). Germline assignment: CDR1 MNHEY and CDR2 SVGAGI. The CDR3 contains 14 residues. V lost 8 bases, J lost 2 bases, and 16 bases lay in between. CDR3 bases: TGTGCCAGCGGACGGGACACCAACACCTACGAGCAGTACTTC. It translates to CASGRDTNTYEQYF.

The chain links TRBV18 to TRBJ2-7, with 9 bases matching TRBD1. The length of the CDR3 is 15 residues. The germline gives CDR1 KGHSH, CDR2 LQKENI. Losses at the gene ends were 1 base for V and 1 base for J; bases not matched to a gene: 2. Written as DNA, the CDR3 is TGTGCCAGCTCACCACAGGGACAGGGTTCCTACGAGCAGTACTTC. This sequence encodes CASSPQGQGSYEQYF.

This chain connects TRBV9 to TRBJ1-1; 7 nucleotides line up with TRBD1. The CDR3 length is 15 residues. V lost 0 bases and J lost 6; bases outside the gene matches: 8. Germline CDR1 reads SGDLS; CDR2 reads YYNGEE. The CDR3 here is CASSVATGVRAEAFF. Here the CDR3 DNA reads TGTGCCAGCAGCGTAGCTACAGGGGTCCGCGCTGAAGCTTTCTTT.